This TCR beta chain emerged from a study of CD8 T cells in ankylosing spondylitis. Study-wide findings and caveats: Some motif variants were previously reported in reactive arthritis synovial fluid and blood.

TCRdb used MiXCR to reprocess the 5' RACE reads, holding one entry per CDR3 protein. In the table there are around 340,000 distinct CDR3 sequences, about 14% of which are singletons. A remark on this clonotype: Its antigen is not identified.

Trimming took off 3 bases at V and 2 bases at J, with 15 bases between the two ends. The CDR3 sequence is 15 residues long. CDR1 is SQVTM and CDR2 is ANQGSEA in the germline V gene. The V gene is TRBV29-1, the J gene TRBJ2-3, with D possibly TRBD2 on 6 matching bases. The origin of this receptor is a male donor with ankylosing spondylitis or in good health (not recorded which). Specimen: blood, either unsorted or a sorted T cell fraction (not recorded which). The CDR3 is CSVDAGGTATDTQYF. DNA for the CDR3: TGCAGCGTTGACGCCGGCGGGACCGCCACAGATACGCAGTATTTT.